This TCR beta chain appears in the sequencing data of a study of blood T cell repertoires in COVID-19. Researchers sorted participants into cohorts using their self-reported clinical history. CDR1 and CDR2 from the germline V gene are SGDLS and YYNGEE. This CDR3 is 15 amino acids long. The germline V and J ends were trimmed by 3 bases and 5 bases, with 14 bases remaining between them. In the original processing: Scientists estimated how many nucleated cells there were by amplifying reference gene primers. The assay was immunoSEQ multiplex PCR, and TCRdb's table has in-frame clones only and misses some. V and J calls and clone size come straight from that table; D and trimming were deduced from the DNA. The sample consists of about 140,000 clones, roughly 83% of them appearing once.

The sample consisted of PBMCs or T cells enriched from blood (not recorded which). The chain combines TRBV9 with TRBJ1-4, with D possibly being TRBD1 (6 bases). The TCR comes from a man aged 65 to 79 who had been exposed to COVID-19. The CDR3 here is CASSDTGSPNEKLFF. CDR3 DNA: TGTGCCAGCAGCGATACAGGGAGTCCAAATGAAAAACTGTTTTTT.